This T cell receptor beta chain comes out of a study of human T cells and chemical hapten exposure. Study-wide context: Small pooled library volume differences chiefly drove per-sample TCR yield variation.

As to time point: healthy volunteer bleed at 2 weeks. Extraction of total RNA was performed on unfractionated whole blood. Germline CDR1 SGHTA, CDR2 FQGNSA. The V and J ends lost 0 bases and 0 bases, in that order; junction bases with no gene match: 3. The CDR3 consists of 16 residues. Remarks on this clonotype: Its antigen is currently unknown.

Attachment of unique molecular identifiers to individual cDNA molecules was performed in the library. TCRdb passed the RACE reads through MiXCR, listing each CDR3 protein once. The data show roughly 130,000 distinct CDR3 sequences, approximately 9.1% seen once. Study-wide findings and caveats: After DPC sensitization, TCRs above 1 in 1000 frequency showed no change.

Sequencing used whole blood. The receptor was derived from a male donor in good health. Some clones in this sample may be carry-over from other donors' samples. The gene calls are TRBV7-2 and TRBJ2-7, with 9 bases that match TRBD2. CDR3 loop: CASSLAASGDSYEQYF. The DNA of the CDR3 is TGTGCCAGCAGCTTAGCGGCTAGCGGGGACTCCTACGAGCAGTACTTC.